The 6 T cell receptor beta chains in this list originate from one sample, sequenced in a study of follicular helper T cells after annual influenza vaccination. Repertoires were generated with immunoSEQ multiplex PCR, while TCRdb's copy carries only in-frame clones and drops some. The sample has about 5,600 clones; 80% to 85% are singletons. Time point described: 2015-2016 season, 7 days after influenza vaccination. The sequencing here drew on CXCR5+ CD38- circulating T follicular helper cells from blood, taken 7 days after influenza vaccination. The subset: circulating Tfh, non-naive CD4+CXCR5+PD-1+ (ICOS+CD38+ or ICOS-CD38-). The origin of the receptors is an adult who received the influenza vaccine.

The CDR3 DNA reads TGTGCCAGCAGCCCGGGACAGGGAGGGAACACTGAAGCTTTCTTT. It codes for CASSPGQGGNTEAFF. The rearrangement links TRBV9 to TRBJ1-1, with 9 bases fitting TRBD1. V lost 4 bases, J lost 1 base, and 5 bases stayed unmatched. Germline V lookup: CDR1 SGDLS, CDR2 YYNGEE. The CDR3 extends over 15 amino acids.

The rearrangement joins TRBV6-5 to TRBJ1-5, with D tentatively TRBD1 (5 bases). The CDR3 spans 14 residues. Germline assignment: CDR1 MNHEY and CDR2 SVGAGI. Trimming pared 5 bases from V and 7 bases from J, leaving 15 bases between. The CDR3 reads CASSDRQTLQPQHF. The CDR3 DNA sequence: TGTGCCAGCAGTGACCGACAGACCTTACAGCCCCAGCATTTT.

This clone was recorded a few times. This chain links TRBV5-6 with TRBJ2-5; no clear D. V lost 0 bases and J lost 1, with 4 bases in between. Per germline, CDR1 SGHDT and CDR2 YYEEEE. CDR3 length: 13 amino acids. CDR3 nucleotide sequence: TGTGCCAGCAGCTTGGAAAGCCAAGAGACCCAGTACTTC. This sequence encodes CASSLESQETQYF.

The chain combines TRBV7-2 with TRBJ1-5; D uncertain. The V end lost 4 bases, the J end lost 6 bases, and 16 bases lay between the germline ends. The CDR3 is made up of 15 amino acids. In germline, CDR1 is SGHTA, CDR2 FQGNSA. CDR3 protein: CASSSWTGTSQPQHF. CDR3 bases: TGTGCCAGCAGCTCCTGGACGGGTACGTCTCAGCCCCAGCATTTT.

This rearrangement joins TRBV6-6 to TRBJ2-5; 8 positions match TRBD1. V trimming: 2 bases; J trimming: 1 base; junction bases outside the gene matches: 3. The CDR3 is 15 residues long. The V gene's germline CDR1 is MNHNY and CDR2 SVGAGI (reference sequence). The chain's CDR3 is CASSYPGQGQETQYF. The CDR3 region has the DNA TGTGCCAGCAGTTACCCCGGACAGGGCCAAGAGACCCAGTACTTC.

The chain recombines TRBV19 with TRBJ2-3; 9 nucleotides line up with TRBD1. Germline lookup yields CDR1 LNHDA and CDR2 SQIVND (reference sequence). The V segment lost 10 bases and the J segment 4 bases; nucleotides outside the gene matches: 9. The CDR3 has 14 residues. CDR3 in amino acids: CATRGTGWADTQYF. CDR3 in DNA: TGTGCCACCAGAGGGACAGGGTGGGCAGATACGCAGTATTTT.